This note documents a single T cell receptor beta chain sequence. This specimen belongs to a study of T-cell memory formation after mild COVID-19. For the study at large: In these data, TCR clusters were largely donor specific.

CDR1 and CDR2 (germline): LGHDT, YNNKEL (reference sequence). The CDR3 covers 13 residues. The V gene lost 4 bases and the J gene lost 11 bases, with 14 bases spanning the gap. TCRdb reprocessed the 5' RACE reads with MiXCR, giving one entry per CDR3 protein. The data show 300,000 to 400,000 distinct CDR3 sequences, 10% to 15% seen once. The chain uses TRBV3-1 and TRBJ1-4, with D unresolved. Sequences were obtained from PBMCs or a T cell subset sorted from them (not recorded which). The source is a man between 18 and 35 years old who had mild COVID-19 (a few samples of this study predate the infection). Cell type and time point are not known. The CDR3 DNA follows: TGTGCCAGCAGCCCCGGCTACGGCGGGAAACTGTTTTTT. This translates into CASSPGYGGKLFF.